These T cell receptor beta chains were read from a single sample in a study of T cells in localized non-small cell lung cancer. The protocol was immunoSEQ multiplex PCR, while the TCRdb copy is restricted to in-frame clones and leaves out a portion. The table lists about 78,000 clones, around four fifths of them singletons. The material sequenced was peripheral blood, taken before any cancer treatment. The receptors originated from a man aged 40 to 70 with stage I lung adenocarcinoma. Both conserved end residues are part of each CDR3. Fields, in order: D gene, clone size, V gene, J gene, CDR3 DNA, CDR3 protein. A D gene is named only where the DNA matches it firmly. Not every row has a clone size; where given, it reads once, few, many or a size class.

D gene: -
clone size: -
V gene: TRBV6-5
J gene: TRBJ1-4
CDR3 DNA: TGTGCCAGCAGTAGGAACAGGAGAAATGAAAAACTGTTTTTT
CDR3 protein: CASSRNRRNEKLFF

D gene: -
clone size: -
V gene: TRBV7-9
J gene: TRBJ1-1
CDR3 DNA: TGTGCCAGCAGCTTAGTTCGACAGACACTCCCGAACACTGAAGCTTTCTTT
CDR3 protein: CASSLVRQTLPNTEAFF

D gene: -
clone size: -
V gene: TRBV5-1
J gene: TRBJ2-7
CDR3 DNA: TGCGCCAGCAGCTTGGCGGGGGCGGGAACCTACGAGCAGTACTTC
CDR3 protein: CASSLAGAGTYEQYF

D gene: -
clone size: -
V gene: TRBV30
J gene: TRBJ1-1
CDR3 DNA: TGTGCCTGGAGGGGGCGTCGGACGGCTGAAGCTTTCTTT
CDR3 protein: CAWRGRRTAEAFF

D gene: TRBD2
clone size: -
V gene: TRBV19
J gene: TRBJ2-3
CDR3 DNA: TGTGCCAGTAGTACCAACCCGGGACTAGCGGGGAGCACAGATACGCAGTATTTT
CDR3 protein: CASSTNPGLAGSTDTQYF

D gene: TRBD1
clone size: -
V gene: TRBV19
J gene: TRBJ1-2
CDR3 DNA: TGTGCCAGTAGTCCCCGGGACAGGACTTTTCCGGACACCTTC
CDR3 protein: CASSPRDRTFPDTF

D gene: TRBD2
clone size: -
V gene: TRBV7-2
J gene: TRBJ2-1
CDR3 DNA: TGTGCCAGCAGCTTAGGGAGCGGGAGGGCCGCACGGGAGCAGTTCTTC
CDR3 protein: CASSLGSGRAAREQFF

D gene: TRBD1
clone size: -
V gene: TRBV27
J gene: TRBJ1-1
CDR3 DNA: TGTGCCAGCAGTATCCGGGACAGTGGTGAAGCTTTCTTT
CDR3 protein: CASSIRDSGEAFF

D gene: TRBD1
clone size: -
V gene: TRBV27
J gene: TRBJ1-5
CDR3 DNA: TGTGCCAGCAGTTTATTGAAGGACAGGCTAAGGGGTCAGCCCCAGCATTTT
CDR3 protein: CASSLLKDRLRGQPQHF

D gene: TRBD1
clone size: -
V gene: TRBV28
J gene: TRBJ2-1
CDR3 DNA: TGTGCCAGCAGGACTCCCGGGACAGGGACATACAATGAGCAGTTCTTC
CDR3 protein: CASRTPGTGTYNEQFF

D gene: TRBD1
clone size: -
V gene: TRBV30
J gene: TRBJ2-7
CDR3 DNA: TGTGCCTGGAGTAAGGGACAGGGGACCTACGAGCAGTACTTC
CDR3 protein: CAWSKGQGTYEQYF

D gene: TRBD1
clone size: -
V gene: TRBV29-1
J gene: TRBJ2-7
CDR3 DNA: TGCAGCGTTCGTGGGGGTCGACAGGGGGACTACGAGCAGTACTTC
CDR3 protein: CSVRGGRQGDYEQYF

D gene: -
clone size: -
V gene: TRBV12-2
J gene: TRBJ1-2
CDR3 DNA: TGTGCAAGTCGCCCGCAAACAGGGGAGGTGAGCTATGGCTACACCTTC
CDR3 protein: CASRPQTGEVSYGYTF

D gene: TRBD2
clone size: -
V gene: TRBV10-1
J gene: TRBJ2-1
CDR3 DNA: TGCGCCAGCAGTGCCGGACTAGCGGGAGGGATTGAGCAGTTCTTC
CDR3 protein: CASSAGLAGGIEQFF

D gene: -
clone size: few
V gene: TRBV28
J gene: TRBJ2-5
CDR3 DNA: TGTGCCAGCAGCCGTATGGACAGCCAAGAGACCCAGTACTTC
CDR3 protein: CASSRMDSQETQYF

D gene: -
clone size: -
V gene: TRBV4-1
J gene: TRBJ1-5
CDR3 DNA: TGCGCCAGCAGCCAAGGTGGCGTGATGGGCAATCAGCCCCAGCATTTT
CDR3 protein: CASSQGGVMGNQPQHF

D gene: -
clone size: -
V gene: TRBV7-3
J gene: TRBJ2-1
CDR3 DNA: TGTGCCAGCAGCTTAACCGGATCAGGGCAGTTCTTC
CDR3 protein: CASSLTGSGQFF

D gene: TRBD2
clone size: -
V gene: TRBV7-6
J gene: TRBJ2-7
CDR3 DNA: TGTGCCAGCAGCCTCGCGGGGGGCCGACCTAGCTCCTACGAGCAGTACTTC
CDR3 protein: CASSLAGGRPSSYEQYF

D gene: TRBD2
clone size: -
V gene: TRBV19
J gene: TRBJ2-7
CDR3 DNA: TGTGCCAGTAGTGTCCGCTCGGGACTAGCGGGAGCCGACTACGAGCAGTACTTC
CDR3 protein: CASSVRSGLAGADYEQYF

D gene: -
clone size: -
V gene: TRBV28
J gene: TRBJ2-5
CDR3 DNA: TGTGCCAGCAGTTTATCGCCAGGTGGTCCAGAGACCCAGTACTTC
CDR3 protein: CASSLSPGGPETQYF

D gene: -
clone size: -
V gene: TRBV6-1
J gene: TRBJ2-7
CDR3 DNA: TGTGCCAGCACCTTGTCCTACGAGCAGTACTTC
CDR3 protein: CASTLSYEQYF

D gene: -
clone size: once
V gene: TRBV7-9
J gene: TRBJ1-1
CDR3 DNA: TGTGCCAGCAGCTTAGTTTTGGGAGCGAAAGAAGCTTTCTTT
CDR3 protein: CASSLVLGAKEAFF

D gene: -
clone size: -
V gene: TRBV9
J gene: TRBJ1-2
CDR3 DNA: TGTGCCAGCAGCCCTCAAGTGGTTGGAAGGGGCTATGGCTACACCTTC
CDR3 protein: CASSPQVVGRGYGYTF